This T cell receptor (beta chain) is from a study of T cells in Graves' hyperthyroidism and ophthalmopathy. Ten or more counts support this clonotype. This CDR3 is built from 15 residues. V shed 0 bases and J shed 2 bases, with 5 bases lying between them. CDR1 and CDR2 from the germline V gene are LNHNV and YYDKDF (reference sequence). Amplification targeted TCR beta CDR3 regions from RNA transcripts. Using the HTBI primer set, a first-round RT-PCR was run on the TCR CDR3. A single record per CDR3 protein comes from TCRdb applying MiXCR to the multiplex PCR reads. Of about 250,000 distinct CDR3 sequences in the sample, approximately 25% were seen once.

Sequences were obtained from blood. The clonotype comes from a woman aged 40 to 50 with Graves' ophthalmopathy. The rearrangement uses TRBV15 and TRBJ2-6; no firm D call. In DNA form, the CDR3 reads TGTGCCACCAGCAGAGATCGGGCTGGGGCCAACGTCCTGACTTTC. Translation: CATSRDRAGANVLTF.